In its sample, the clone carrying this T cell receptor beta chain was seen a few times. The data derive from a study of CD8 T cells in ankylosing spondylitis. V lost 2 bases to trimming and J lost 5 bases; unmatched junction nucleotides: 9. This CDR3 is 16 amino acids long. TCRdb re-derived calls from the 5' RACE reads in MiXCR, one entry per CDR3 protein. The data show around 340,000 distinct CDR3 sequences, approximately 20% seen once. The sequence was collected from a male donor with ankylosing spondylitis or in good health (not recorded which). V gene TRBV12-3 or TRBV12-4 combines with J gene TRBJ2-1; 7 positions agree with TRBD1. Specimen: blood, either unsorted or a sorted T cell fraction (not recorded which). The CDR3 spells CASSLFLRGPNNEQFF. The CDR3 nucleotides read TGTGCCAGCAGTTTATTTCTGAGGGGGCCAAACAATGAGCAGTTCTTC.